The subject of this entry is one T cell receptor (beta chain). Assay: immunoSEQ multiplex PCR; the TCRdb copy retains only in-frame clones and omits some. The table shows 450,000 to 650,000 clones, with around three quarters occurring only once. The sample is drawn from a study of shared T cell receptors in the human thymus. This CDR3 comprises 20 residues. The germline V gene has CDR1 LGHNA and CDR2 YSLEER. Trimming took off 6 bases at V and 1 base at J, with 25 bases between the two ends. Another study also made use of these data, one on human thymus T cells. According to that study: Healthy Finnish infants undergoing corrective surgery for congenital heart defects provided the donor material. Resections were taken during corrective heart surgery, and the thymus tissue came from these. Thymic and blood repertoires appeared to show biased V and J gene usage. A high degree of thymic repertoire overlap among unrelated individuals was reported in related research.

The sequence derives from a boy younger than two with a congenital heart defect. The chain employs TRBV4-3 and TRBJ2-6; a weak D match, TRBD2 (6 bases). The source material was thymocytes. The CDR3 protein is CASSPRDPPGLKSGANVLTF. In DNA, the CDR3 is TGCGCCAGCAGTCCAAGAGACCCACCGGGACTCAAGTCTGGGGCCAACGTCCTGACTTTC.